These 23 T cell receptor beta chains were all obtained from the same sample, sequenced in a study of early T cells in non-severe SARS-CoV-2 infection. TCRdb analysed the 5' RACE reads with MiXCR anew, one entry per CDR3 protein. The data show some 45,000 distinct CDR3 sequences, with under 9.5% seen just once and roughly 8% held by the top ten. Material for sequencing was whole blood. The receptors derive from an adult who was a healthcare worker with PCR-confirmed SARS-CoV-2 infection or an uninfected control (not recorded which).

This clonotype showed up just a few times. CDR3 loop: CSVEGSQGLYETQYF. In DNA, the CDR3 is TGCAGCGTTGAGGGATCACAGGGGCTTTATGAGACCCAGTACTTC. The genes are TRBV29-1 and TRBJ2-5; 7 bases agree with TRBD1. V lost 3 bases, J lost 5 bases, and 12 bases stayed unmatched. This CDR3 has 15 amino acids. Germline V gene data show CDR1 as SQVTM and CDR2 as ANQGSEA.

The sample holds a few counts of this clonotype. The chain uses TRBV28 and TRBJ1-2; D gene ambiguous. Germline-derived CDR1 and CDR2 are MDHEN and SYDVKM. The CDR3 is 13 amino acids. The ends were cut back, 2 bases at V and 2 bases at J, with 6 bases in the middle. The CDR3 DNA reads TGTGCCAGCAGTTTAGCCGAGAACTATGGCTACACCTTC. Amino acids: CASSLAENYGYTF.

The V and J genes are TRBV28 and TRBJ2-7; no firm D call. The CDR3 spans 14 residues. V was clipped by 8 bases and J by 0 bases, with 14 bases between them. CDR1 and CDR2 (germline): MDHEN, SYDVKM. The CDR3 here is CASAMTSNSYEQYF. The CDR3 DNA reads as TGTGCCAGCGCGATGACCTCCAACTCCTACGAGCAGTACTTC. The full variable domain, in which reference TRBV28 and TRBJ2-7 provide the parts outside the CDR3, is DVKVTQSSRYLVKRTGEKVFLECVQDMDHENMFWYRQDPGLGLRLIYFSYDVKMKEKGDIPEGYSVSREKKERFSLILESASTNQTSMYLCASAMTSNSYEQYFGPGTRLTVT.

The rearrangement links TRBV4-2 to TRBJ2-3; D possibly corresponds to TRBD2 (6 bases). Germline CDR1 reads LGHNA; CDR2 reads YNFKEQ. Trimming pared 2 bases from V and 5 bases from J, leaving 17 bases between. CDR3 size: 16 residues. CDR3 bases: TGTGCCAGCAGCCAATATTATCACCGGGGAGGAGATACGCAGTATTTT. Its translation: CASSQYYHRGGDTQYF.

This clonotype was recorded many times. The rearrangement uses TRBV10-3 and TRBJ2-5, with D uncertain. CDR1 and CDR2 (germline): ENHRY, SYGVKD. V was clipped by 2 bases and J by 5 bases, with 3 bases between them. The CDR3 runs 11 residues. The CDR3 spells CAISERETQYF. The CDR3 nucleotides are TGTGCCATCAGTGAGAGGGAGACCCAGTACTTC.

This clonotype was recorded a few times. The J gene is TRBJ1-6, the V gene TRBV7-8, with TRBD1 matching over 7 bases. The junction had 14 bases not matched to a gene; V was cut back by 8 bases and J by 13 bases. Germline V gene lookup returns CDR1 SGHVS and CDR2 FQNEAQ. The CDR3 is 14 amino acids. The CDR3 protein is CASGKGAGRWPLHF. CDR3 DNA: TGTGCCAGCGGCAAGGGGGCCGGCCGTTGGCCCCTCCACTTT.

The table lists this clonotype with many counts. The V call is TRBV7-2, the J call TRBJ2-1; 15 bases agree with TRBD2. Germline CDR1 SGHTA, CDR2 FQGNSA. Trimming cost V 4 bases and J 4 bases; bases outside gene matches: 5. The CDR3 covers 17 residues. The CDR3 protein is CASSSRTSGGVYNEQFF. The DNA for the CDR3 is TGTGCCAGCAGCTCAAGGACTAGCGGGGGGGTATACAATGAGCAGTTCTTC.

Only a few counts were recorded for this clonotype. V usage is TRBV6-1 and J usage is TRBJ2-7; TRBD1 aligns across 10 bases. The CDR3 spans 14 residues. V dropped 8 bases and J dropped 5; count of bases not matched to a gene: 9. Germline V gene data show CDR1 as MNHNS and CDR2 as SASEGT. CDR3 loop: CASLSETGGDEQYF. Here the CDR3 DNA reads TGTGCCAGCCTGAGTGAGACAGGGGGCGACGAGCAGTACTTC.

This clonotype was observed many times. V is TRBV11-2 and J is TRBJ2-3; 10 bases agree with TRBD2. Losses at the gene ends were 1 base for V and 2 bases for J; bases not matched to a gene: 15. Per germline, CDR1 SGHAT and CDR2 FQNNGV. The CDR3 covers 20 residues. The CDR3 bases are TGTGCCAGCAGCTTAGGGCTAGCGGGGGCGGTAAGCCAGTTCACAGATACGCAGTATTTT. It codes for CASSLGLAGAVSQFTDTQYF.

V gene TRBV5-6 combines with J gene TRBJ2-2; possibly TRBD2 for D (7 bases). V was trimmed by 4 bases and J by 6 bases, leaving 19 bases between them. This CDR3 has 16 amino acids. The V gene's germline CDR1 is SGHDT and CDR2 YYEEEE. The CDR3 loop is CASSLAGGPLAGELFF. For the CDR3, the DNA is TGTGCCAGCAGCCTGGCCGGGGGGCCCTTAGCCGGGGAGCTGTTTTTT.

The J gene is TRBJ2-1, the V gene TRBV7-9; D remains ambiguous. Germline V gene lookup returns CDR1 SEHNR and CDR2 FQNEAQ (reference sequence). The V gene lost 4 bases and the J gene lost 0 bases, with 10 bases spanning the gap. CDR3 length: 15 amino acids. CDR3 nucleotides: TGTGCCAGCAGCTATGACAAGAGCTCCTACAATGAGCAGTTCTTC. Translation gives CASSYDKSSYNEQFF.

In its sample, this clonotype was seen many times. This chain connects TRBV23-1 to TRBJ2-3; 7 bases are a match to TRBD1. TRBV23-1 is noted as an ORF with a role that remains uncertain. The ends lost 0 bases at V and 0 bases at J; junction bases unmatched: 9. The CDR3 totals 18 residues. DNA of the CDR3: TGCGCCAGCAGTCAATCGGGGCGGCCGGGACAGAGCACAGATACGCAGTATTTT. Its translation is CASSQSGRPGQSTDTQYF.

In its sample, this clonotype was seen a few times. The rearrangement uses TRBV5-1 and TRBJ1-2, with TRBD1 as a possible D gene (5 bases). The germline V and J ends were trimmed by 3 bases and 5 bases, with 17 bases remaining between them. CDR1 and CDR2 from the germline V gene are SGHRS and YFSETQ. The CDR3 loop spans 15 amino acids. This chain's CDR3 is CASSSYRDPEYGYTF. DNA for the CDR3: TGCGCCAGCAGCTCATACCGGGACCCCGAATATGGCTACACCTTC. Complete variable domain (other parts from reference TRBV5-1 and TRBJ1-2): KAGVTQTPRYLIKTRGQQVTLSCSPISGHRSVSWYQQTPGQGLQFLFEYFSETQRNKGNFPGRFSGRQFSNSRSEMNVSTLELGDSALYLCASSSYRDPEYGYTFGSGTRLTVV.

This clonotype was observed at least ten times. This rearrangement joins TRBV6-2 or TRBV6-3 to TRBJ2-1; weak D call: TRBD1 (5 bases). Trimming pared 2 bases from V and 9 bases from J, leaving 11 bases between. The CDR3 covers 13 residues. The germline V gene has CDR1 MNHEY and CDR2 SVGEGT. Written as DNA, the CDR3 is TGTGCCAGCAGTTACAGCCTAGGGGTTGAGCAGTTCTTC. Its translation is CASSYSLGVEQFF.

J is TRBJ2-5 and V is TRBV10-3; D is undetermined. Trimming shortened V by 4 bases and J by 3 bases, and 9 bases separated the two germline ends. There are 13 residues in the CDR3. Germline CDR1 ENHRY, CDR2 SYGVKD. CDR3 DNA sequence: TGTGCCATCAGTGGAGTCGGAGAAGAGACCCAGTACTTC. It specifies CAISGVGEETQYF.

This clonotype has a handful of counts. The chain carries TRBV28 and TRBJ2-3, with D possibly matching TRBD2 (5 bases). The CDR3 sequence is 13 residues long. Deletions cut 0 bases from V and 8 bases from J, with 9 bases between. Germline CDR1 reads MDHEN; CDR2 reads SYDVKM. The CDR3 loop reads CASSLWTGSTQYF. The CDR3 coding sequence is TGTGCCAGCAGTTTATGGACGGGGTCTACGCAGTATTTT. Using reference TRBV28 and TRBJ2-3 for the parts outside the CDR3, the full variable domain is DVKVTQSSRYLVKRTGEKVFLECVQDMDHENMFWYRQDPGLGLRLIYFSYDVKMKEKGDIPEGYSVSREKKERFSLILESASTNQTSMYLCASSLWTGSTQYFGPGTRLTVL.

This clonotype came up many times. The V and J genes are TRBV19 and TRBJ2-5; D remains ambiguous. V dropped 3 bases and J dropped 5 bases, with 7 bases sitting between them. CDR3 size: 12 residues. Germline CDR1 and CDR2: LNHDA and SQIVND (reference sequence). CDR3 sequence: CASSISWETQYF. The CDR3 bases are TGTGCCAGTAGTATCTCATGGGAGACCCAGTACTTC. The variable domain in full, with the rest retrieved from reference TRBV19 and TRBJ2-5, is DGGITQSPKYLFRKEGQNVTLSCEQNLNHDAMYWYRQDPGQGLRLIYYSQIVNDFQKGDIAEGYSVSREKKESFPLTVTSAQKNPTAFYLCASSISWETQYFGPGTRLLVL.

This clonotype has just a few counts. This chain links TRBV25-1 with TRBJ2-7; 8 bases are shared with TRBD1. Germline CDR1 reads MGHDK; CDR2 reads SYGVNS. The trim removed 6 bases at V and 2 bases at J, leaving 3 bases unmatched. This CDR3 is 13 amino acids long. CDR3 in DNA: TGTGCCAGCAGGGGACAGGAGACCTACGAGCAGTACTTC. Translating it yields CASRGQETYEQYF.

This rearrangement joins TRBV7-6 to TRBJ2-2; 10 bases are shared with TRBD2. The CDR3 runs to 16 residues. J gave up 7 bases and V 2 bases, and 7 bases lay outside the gene matches. CDR1 is SGHVS, CDR2 FNYEAQ, per germline. CDR3 nucleotides: TGTGCCAGCAGCTTACTAGCGGGGGTGAAAGACGGGGAGCTGTTTTTT. Translating gives CASSLLAGVKDGELFF.

This chain uses TRBV20-1 with TRBJ1-6; D is ambiguous. Germline loops: CDR1 DFQATT, CDR2 SNEGSKA (reference sequence). Trimming pared 5 bases from V and 8 bases from J, leaving 10 bases between. This CDR3 spans 12 amino acids. The CDR3: CSAAGNDSPLHF. The CDR3 DNA reads TGCAGTGCTGCAGGAAACGATTCACCCCTCCACTTT.

This clonotype was found a few times. The rearrangement joins TRBV5-1 to TRBJ1-6, with 11 bases that match TRBD1. The CDR3 covers 15 residues. The ends lost 3 bases at V and 7 bases at J; junction bases unmatched: 3. Germline values: CDR1 SGHRS, CDR2 YFSETQ. The CDR3 region is CASSSGQGANSPLHF. The CDR3 DNA sequence: TGCGCCAGCAGCTCAGGACAGGGGGCCAATTCACCCCTCCACTTT.

This clonotype occurred many times. V is TRBV20-1 and J is TRBJ2-3; D is unclear. This CDR3 spans 11 amino acids. Trimming took 6 bases from V and 5 from J, leaving 9 bases between them. Germline loops: CDR1 DFQATT, CDR2 SNEGSKA (reference sequence). The CDR3 is CSASPVDTQYF. The CDR3 nucleotides are TGCAGTGCCAGCCCGGTAGATACGCAGTATTTT.

The gene calls are TRBV18 and TRBJ1-3; D is undetermined. Trimming pared 3 bases from V and 1 base from J, leaving 13 bases between. CDR1 is KGHSH and CDR2 is LQKENI in the germline V gene. CDR3 length: 16 residues. The CDR3 region is CASSPLNVPSGNTIYF. In DNA form, the CDR3 reads TGTGCCAGCTCACCCCTAAATGTTCCGTCTGGAAACACCATATATTTT.